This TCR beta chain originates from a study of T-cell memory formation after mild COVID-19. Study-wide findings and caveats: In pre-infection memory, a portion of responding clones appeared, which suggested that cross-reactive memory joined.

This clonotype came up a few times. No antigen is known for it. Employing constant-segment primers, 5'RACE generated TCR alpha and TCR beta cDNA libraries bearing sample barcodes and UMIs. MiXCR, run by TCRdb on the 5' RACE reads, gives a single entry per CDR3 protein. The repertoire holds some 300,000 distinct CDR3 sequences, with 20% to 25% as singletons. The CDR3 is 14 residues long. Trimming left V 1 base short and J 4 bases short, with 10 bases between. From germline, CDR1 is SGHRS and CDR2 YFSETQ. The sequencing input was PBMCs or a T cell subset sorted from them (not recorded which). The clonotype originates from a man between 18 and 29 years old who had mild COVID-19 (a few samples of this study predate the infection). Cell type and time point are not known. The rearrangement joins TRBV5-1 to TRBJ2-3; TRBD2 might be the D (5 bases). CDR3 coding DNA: TGCGCCAGCAGCTTGTGGAGGAGCCCAGATACGCAGTATTTT. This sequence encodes CASSLWRSPDTQYF.